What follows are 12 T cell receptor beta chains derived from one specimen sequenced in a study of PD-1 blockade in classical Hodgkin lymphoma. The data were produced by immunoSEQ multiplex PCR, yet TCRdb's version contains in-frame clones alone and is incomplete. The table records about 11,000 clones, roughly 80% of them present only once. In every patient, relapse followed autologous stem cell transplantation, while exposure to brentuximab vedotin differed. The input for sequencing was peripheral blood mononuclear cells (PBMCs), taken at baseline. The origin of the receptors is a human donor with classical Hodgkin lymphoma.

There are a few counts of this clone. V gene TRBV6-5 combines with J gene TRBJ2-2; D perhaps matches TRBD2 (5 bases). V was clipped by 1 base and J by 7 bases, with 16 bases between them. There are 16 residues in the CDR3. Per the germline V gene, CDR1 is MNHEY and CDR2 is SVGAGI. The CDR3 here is CASSYFSPYEGGELFF. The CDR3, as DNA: TGTGCCAGCAGTTACTTTTCCCCATACGAGGGCGGGGAGCTGTTTTTT.

The CDR3 nucleotides are TGTGCCAGCAGTGATCTCGGGACAGGGGTAGCCGGGGAGCTGTTTTTT. It encodes CASSDLGTGVAGELFF. The V call is TRBV25-1, the J call TRBJ2-2, with 10 bases that match TRBD1. The germline CDR1 and CDR2 sequences are MGHDK and SYGVNS. V trimming: 3 bases; J trimming: 6 bases; junction bases outside the gene matches: 7. The CDR3 length is 16 residues.

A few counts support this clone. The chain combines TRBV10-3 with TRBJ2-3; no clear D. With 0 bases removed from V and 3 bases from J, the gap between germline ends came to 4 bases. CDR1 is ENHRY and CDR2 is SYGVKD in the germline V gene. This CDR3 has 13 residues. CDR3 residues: CAISESKTDTQYF. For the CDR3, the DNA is TGTGCCATCAGTGAGTCTAAAACAGATACGCAGTATTTT.

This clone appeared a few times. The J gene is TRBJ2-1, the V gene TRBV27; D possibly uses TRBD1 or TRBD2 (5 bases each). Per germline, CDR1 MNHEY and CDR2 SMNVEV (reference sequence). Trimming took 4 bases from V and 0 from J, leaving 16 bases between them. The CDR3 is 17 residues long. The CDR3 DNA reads TGTGCCAGCAGTTCACCAACCGGGACGTTCTCCTACAATGAGCAGTTCTTC. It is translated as CASSSPTGTFSYNEQFF.

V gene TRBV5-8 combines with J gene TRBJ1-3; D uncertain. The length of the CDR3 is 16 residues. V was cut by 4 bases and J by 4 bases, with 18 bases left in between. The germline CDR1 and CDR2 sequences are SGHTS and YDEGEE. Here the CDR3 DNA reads TGTGCCAGCAGCCAAGAATATGCCACCTCAGGAAACACCATATATTTT. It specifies CASSQEYATSGNTIYF. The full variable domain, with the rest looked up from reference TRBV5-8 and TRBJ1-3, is EAGVTQSPTHLIKTRGQQATLRCSPISGHTSVYWYQQALGLGLQFLLWYDEGEERNRGNFPPRFSGRQFPNYSSELNVNALELEDSALYLCASSQEYATSGNTIYFGEGSWLTVV.

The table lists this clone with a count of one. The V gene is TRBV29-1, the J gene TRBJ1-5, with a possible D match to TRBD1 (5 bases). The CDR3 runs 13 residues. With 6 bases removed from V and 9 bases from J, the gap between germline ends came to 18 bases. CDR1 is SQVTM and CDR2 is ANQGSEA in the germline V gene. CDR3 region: CSVTGTGPGPQHF. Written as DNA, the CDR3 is TGCAGCGTCACCGGGACGGGGCCGGGGCCCCAGCATTTT.

CDR3 residues: CATGSSYGYTF. CDR3 DNA: TGTGCCACAGGGTCCTCCTATGGCTACACCTTC. The J gene is TRBJ1-2, the V gene TRBV6-6; tentatively, D is TRBD1 (5 bases). This CDR3 has 11 residues. The V and J ends lost 10 bases and 4 bases respectively, with 10 bases between them. Germline CDR1 reads MNHNY; CDR2 reads SVGAGI (reference sequence).

CDR3 residues: CASSPRPITTNEKLFF. The DNA of the CDR3 is TGTGCCAGCTCACCCAGGCCCATAACAACTAATGAAAAACTGTTTTTT. The rearrangement uses TRBV18 and TRBJ1-4; D is ambiguous. Germline CDR1 KGHSH, CDR2 LQKENI. The CDR3 runs 16 residues. V gave up 3 bases and J gave up 0 bases, with 11 bases separating them.

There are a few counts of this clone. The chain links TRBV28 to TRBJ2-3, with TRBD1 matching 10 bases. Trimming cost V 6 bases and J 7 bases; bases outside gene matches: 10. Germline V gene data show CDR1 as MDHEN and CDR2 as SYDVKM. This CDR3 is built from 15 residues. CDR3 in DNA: TGTGCCAGCAGACAAGAGGACAGGGGGAGGAATACGCAGTATTTT. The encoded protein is CASRQEDRGRNTQYF. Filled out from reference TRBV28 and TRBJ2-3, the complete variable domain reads DVKVTQSSRYLVKRTGEKVFLECVQDMDHENMFWYRQDPGLGLRLIYFSYDVKMKEKGDIPEGYSVSREKKERFSLILESASTNQTSMYLCASRQEDRGRNTQYFGPGTRLTVL.

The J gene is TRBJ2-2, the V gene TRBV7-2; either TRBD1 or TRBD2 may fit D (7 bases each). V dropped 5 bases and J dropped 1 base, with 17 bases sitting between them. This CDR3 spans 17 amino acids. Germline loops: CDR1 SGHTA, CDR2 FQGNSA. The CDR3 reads CASSPQGVAGNTGELFF. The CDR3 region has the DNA TGTGCCAGCAGCCCCCAGGGGGTAGCGGGGAACACCGGGGAGCTGTTTTTT.

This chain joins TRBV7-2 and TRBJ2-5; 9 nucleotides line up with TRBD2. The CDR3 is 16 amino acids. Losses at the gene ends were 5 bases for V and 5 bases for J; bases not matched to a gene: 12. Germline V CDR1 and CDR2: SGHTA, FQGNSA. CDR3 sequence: CASSPERAGGQETQYF. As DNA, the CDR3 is TGTGCCAGCAGCCCCGAGAGAGCGGGAGGTCAGGAGACCCAGTACTTC.

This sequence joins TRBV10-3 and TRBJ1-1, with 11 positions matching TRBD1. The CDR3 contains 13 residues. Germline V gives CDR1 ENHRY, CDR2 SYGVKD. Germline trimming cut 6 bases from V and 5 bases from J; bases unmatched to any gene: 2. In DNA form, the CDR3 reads TGTGCCATCAGCCGGGACAGGGGGACTGAAGCTTTCTTT. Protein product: CAISRDRGTEAFF.